This T cell receptor beta chain was identified during a study of blood T cell repertoires in COVID-19. The CDR3 is 13 amino acids. Germline CDR1 and CDR2: SGHTA and FQGNSA. J was trimmed by 5 bases and V by 7 bases; bases with no gene match: 6. The method was immunoSEQ multiplex PCR; TCRdb's version includes in-frame clones alone and lacks a portion of them. The data contain 97,000 or so clones, about 80% of them seen just once; the ten biggest clones take up 3.5% to 5%. In this sample, this clone turned up once. The sequence derives from a man between 60 and 75 years old with acute or convalescent COVID-19. V gene TRBV7-2 combines with J gene TRBJ2-3, with 7 bases matching TRBD2. The specimen was peripheral blood. The CDR3, as DNA: TGTGCCAGCACAAGCGGGAATCAAGATACGCAGTATTTT. Its protein is CASTSGNQDTQYF.